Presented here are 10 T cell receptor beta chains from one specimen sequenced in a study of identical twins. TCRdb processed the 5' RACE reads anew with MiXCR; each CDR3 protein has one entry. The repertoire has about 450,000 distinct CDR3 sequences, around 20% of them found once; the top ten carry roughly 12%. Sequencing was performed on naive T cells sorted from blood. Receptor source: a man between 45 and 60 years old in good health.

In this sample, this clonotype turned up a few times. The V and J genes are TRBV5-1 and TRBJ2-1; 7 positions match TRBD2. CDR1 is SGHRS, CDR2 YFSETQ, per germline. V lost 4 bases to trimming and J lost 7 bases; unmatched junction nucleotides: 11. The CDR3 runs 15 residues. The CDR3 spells CASSPFAGVANEQFF. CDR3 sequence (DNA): TGCGCCAGCAGCCCCTTTGCGGGAGTCGCAAATGAGCAGTTCTTC.

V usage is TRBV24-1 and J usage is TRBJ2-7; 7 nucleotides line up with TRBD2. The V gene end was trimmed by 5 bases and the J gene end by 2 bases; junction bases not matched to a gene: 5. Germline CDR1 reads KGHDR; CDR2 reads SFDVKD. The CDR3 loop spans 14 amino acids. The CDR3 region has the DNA TGTGCCACCAGTGGCCCGGGAGGAGCCTACGAGCAGTACTTC. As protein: CATSGPGGAYEQYF.

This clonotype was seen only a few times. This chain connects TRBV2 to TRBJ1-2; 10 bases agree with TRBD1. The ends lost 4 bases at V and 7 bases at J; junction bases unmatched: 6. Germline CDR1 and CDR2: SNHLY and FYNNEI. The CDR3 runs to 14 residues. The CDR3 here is CASSGTGGGGGYTF. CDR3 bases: TGTGCCAGCAGTGGGACAGGGGGAGGTGGTGGCTACACCTTC.

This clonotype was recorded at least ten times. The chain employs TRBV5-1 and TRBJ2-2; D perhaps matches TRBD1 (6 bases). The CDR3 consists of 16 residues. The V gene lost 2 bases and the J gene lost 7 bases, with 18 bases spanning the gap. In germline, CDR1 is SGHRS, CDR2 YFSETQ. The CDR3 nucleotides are TGCGCCAGCAGCTTCCGTCCCGGGACATTGGGCGGGGAGCTGTTTTTT. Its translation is CASSFRPGTLGGELFF.

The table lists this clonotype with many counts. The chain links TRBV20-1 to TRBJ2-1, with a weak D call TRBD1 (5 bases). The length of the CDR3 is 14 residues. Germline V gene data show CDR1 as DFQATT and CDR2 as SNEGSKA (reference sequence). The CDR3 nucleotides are TGCAGCGTCCAGGGCGTAAACTCCTACAATGAGCAGTTCTTC. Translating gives CSVQGVNSYNEQFF.

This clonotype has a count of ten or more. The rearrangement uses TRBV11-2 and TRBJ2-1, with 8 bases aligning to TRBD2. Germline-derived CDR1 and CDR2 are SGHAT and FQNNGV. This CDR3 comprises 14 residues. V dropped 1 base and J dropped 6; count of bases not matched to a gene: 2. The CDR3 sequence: CASSLAGGGNEQFF. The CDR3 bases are TGTGCCAGCAGCTTAGCGGGGGGGGGCAATGAGCAGTTCTTC. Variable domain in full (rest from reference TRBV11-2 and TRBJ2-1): EAGVAQSPRYKIIEKRQSVAFWCNPISGHATLYWYQQILGQGPKLLIQFQNNGVVDDSQLPKDRFSAERLKGVDSTLKIQPAKLEDSAVYLCASSLAGGGNEQFFGPGTRLTVL.

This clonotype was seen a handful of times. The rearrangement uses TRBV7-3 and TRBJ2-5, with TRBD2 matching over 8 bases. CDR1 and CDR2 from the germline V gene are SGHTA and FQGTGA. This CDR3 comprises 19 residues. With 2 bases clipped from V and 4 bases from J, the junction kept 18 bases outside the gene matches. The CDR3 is CASSLGARFREGRLETQYF. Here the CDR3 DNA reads TGTGCCAGCAGCTTAGGAGCCCGGTTTCGGGAGGGCCGGTTAGAGACCCAGTACTTC.

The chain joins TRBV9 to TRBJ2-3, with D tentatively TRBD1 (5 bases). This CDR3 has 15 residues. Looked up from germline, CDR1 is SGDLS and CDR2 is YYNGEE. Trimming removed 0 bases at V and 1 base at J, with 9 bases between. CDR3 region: CASSVVGDGTDTQYF. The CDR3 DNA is TGTGCCAGCAGCGTAGTAGGGGATGGCACAGATACGCAGTATTTT.

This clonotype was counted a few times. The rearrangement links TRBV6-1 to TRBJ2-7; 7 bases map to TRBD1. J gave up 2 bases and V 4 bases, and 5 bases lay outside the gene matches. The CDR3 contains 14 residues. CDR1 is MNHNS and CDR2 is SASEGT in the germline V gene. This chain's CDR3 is CASSGRTGAYEQYF. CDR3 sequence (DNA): TGTGCCAGCAGTGGTCGGACAGGTGCCTACGAGCAGTACTTC.

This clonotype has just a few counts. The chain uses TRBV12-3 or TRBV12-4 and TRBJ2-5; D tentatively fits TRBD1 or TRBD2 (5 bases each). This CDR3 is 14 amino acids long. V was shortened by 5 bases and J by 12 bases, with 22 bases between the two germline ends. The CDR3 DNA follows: TGTGCCAGCAGTCATCCGGGACGCACACAACCCAAGTACTTC. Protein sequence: CASSHPGRTQPKYF.